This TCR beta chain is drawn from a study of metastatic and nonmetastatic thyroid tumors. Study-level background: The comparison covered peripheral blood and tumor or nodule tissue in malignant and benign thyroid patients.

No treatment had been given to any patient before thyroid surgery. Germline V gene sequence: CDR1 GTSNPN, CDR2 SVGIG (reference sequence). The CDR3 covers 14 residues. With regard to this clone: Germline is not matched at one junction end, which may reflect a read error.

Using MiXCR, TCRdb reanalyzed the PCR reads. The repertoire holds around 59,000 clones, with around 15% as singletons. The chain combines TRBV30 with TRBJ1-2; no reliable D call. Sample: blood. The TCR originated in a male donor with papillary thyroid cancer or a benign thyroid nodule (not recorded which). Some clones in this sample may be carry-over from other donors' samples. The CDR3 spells CAWSGIRSGYRYTF. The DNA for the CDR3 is TGTGCCTGGAGTGGTATCCGCTCGGGCTATCGCTACACCTTC.